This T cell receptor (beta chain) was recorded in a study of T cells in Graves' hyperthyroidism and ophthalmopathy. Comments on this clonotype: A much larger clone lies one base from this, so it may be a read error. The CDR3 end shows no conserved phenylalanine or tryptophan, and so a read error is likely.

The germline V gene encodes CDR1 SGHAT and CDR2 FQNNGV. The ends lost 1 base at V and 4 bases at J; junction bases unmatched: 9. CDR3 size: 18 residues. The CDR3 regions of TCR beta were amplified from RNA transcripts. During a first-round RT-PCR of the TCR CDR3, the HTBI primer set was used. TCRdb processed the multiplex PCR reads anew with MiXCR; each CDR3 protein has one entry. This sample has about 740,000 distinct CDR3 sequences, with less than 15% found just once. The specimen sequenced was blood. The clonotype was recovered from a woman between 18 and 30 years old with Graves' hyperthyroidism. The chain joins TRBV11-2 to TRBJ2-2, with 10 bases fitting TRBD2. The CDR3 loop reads CASSLVASGSSGTGELFS. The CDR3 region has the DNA TGTGCCAGCAGCTTAGTAGCTAGCGGGAGTTCTGGCACCGGGGAGCTGTTTTCT.